The 2 T cell receptor beta chains below come from one sample, sequenced in a study of OX40 agonist ivuxolimab in advanced cancers. Repertoires were generated with immunoSEQ multiplex PCR, while TCRdb's copy carries only in-frame clones and drops some. The sample lists some 41,000 clones; roughly nine tenths were seen once. The material was CD4+ or CD8+ T cells sorted from blood, obtained in a trial of the OX40 agonist ivuxolimab. These receptors were collected from an adult with an advanced solid tumor such as melanoma, head and neck, liver or kidney cancer.

In this sample, this clone turned up a few times. The gene calls are TRBV14 and TRBJ1-1; no reliable D call. This CDR3 region has 11 residues. V was clipped by 1 base and J by 11 bases, with 8 bases between them. Germline lookup yields CDR1 SGHDN and CDR2 FVKESK. This CDR3 reads CASSQGGRAFF. The DNA of the CDR3 is TGTGCCAGCAGCCAAGGGGGTAGGGCTTTCTTT.

This chain connects TRBV7-2 to TRBJ2-2; D gene ambiguous. CDR3 size: 13 residues. The V end lost 5 bases, the J end lost 3 bases, and 7 bases lay between the germline ends. Germline V gives CDR1 SGHTA, CDR2 FQGNSA. The CDR3 region has the DNA TGTGCCAGCAGCGCCTCTTACACCGGGGAGCTGTTTTTT. This sequence encodes CASSASYTGELFF.